These 27 T cell receptor beta chains were all obtained from the same sample, sequenced in a study of OX40 agonist ivuxolimab in advanced cancers. Using immunoSEQ multiplex PCR, the repertoire was profiled, and TCRdb retains in-frame clones only, with some absent. The sample shows tens of thousands of clones, 85% to 90% of them seen only once. The starting material was CD4+ or CD8+ T cells sorted from blood, obtained in a trial of the OX40 agonist ivuxolimab. All receptors come from an adult with an advanced solid tumor such as melanoma, head and neck, liver or kidney cancer.

This sequence joins TRBV6-5 and TRBJ2-7; D is possibly TRBD2 (5 bases). This CDR3 has 11 amino acids. V was trimmed by 7 bases and J by 2 bases, leaving 6 bases between them. Germline CDR1 is MNHEY and CDR2 is SVGAGI. The CDR3 loop reads CASTGAYEQYF. The CDR3 coding sequence is TGTGCCAGCACCGGGGCCTACGAGCAGTACTTC.

This clone was seen a few times. The chain combines TRBV21-1 with TRBJ2-7; the table gives TRBD2 as D, unverified against the DNA. TRBV21-1 is flagged as a pseudogene. The CDR3 totals 13 residues. The CDR3 nucleotides read TGTGCCAGCAGCTCGAAACGGGTGTGGGAGCAGTACTTC. Encoded protein: CASSSKRVWEQYF.

In this sample, this clone turned up a few times. The CDR3: CSAGGVNEQYF. CDR3 sequence (DNA): TGCAGTGCCGGGGGCGTAAACGAGCAGTACTTC. This rearrangement joins TRBV20-1 to TRBJ2-7; tentatively, D is TRBD1 or TRBD2 (6 bases each). Germline assignment: CDR1 DFQATT and CDR2 SNEGSKA (reference sequence). This CDR3 is built from 11 residues. Trimming removed 6 bases at V and 5 bases at J, with 11 bases between.

The genes are TRBV6-5 and TRBJ2-7, with TRBD2 identical over 13 bases. The V gene end was trimmed by 4 bases and the J gene end by 2 bases; junction bases not matched to a gene: 2. Per germline, CDR1 MNHEY and CDR2 SVGAGI. The CDR3 is 15 amino acids. CDR3 DNA: TGTGCCAGCAGTTCCGGGACTAGCGGGGCCTACGAGCAGTACTTC. Protein product: CASSSGTSGAYEQYF.

This chain joins TRBV7-9 and TRBJ2-7; possible D gene TRBD1, 5 bases. Germline CDR1 is SEHNR and CDR2 is FQNEAQ (reference sequence). The CDR3 consists of 11 residues. Trimming removed 5 bases from V and 6 bases from J, with 8 bases in between. The CDR3 DNA is TGTGCCAGCAGCCCGCAGGGCGAGCAGTACTTC. Translating it yields CASSPQGEQYF.

Comment on this clone: An end of the junction does not agree with germline; a read error may underlie this. The chain joins TRBV6-1 to TRBJ2-1, with D possibly TRBD2 on 6 matching bases. Germline V gives CDR1 MNHNS, CDR2 SASEGT. The CDR3 sequence is 15 residues long. The CDR3 DNA follows: TGTGCCAGCAGTAATCAGGGACTCTCCCACAATGAGCAGTTCTTC. Translation: CASSNQGLSHNEQFF.

The chain couples TRBV7-3 to TRBJ2-1; TRBD1 matches 9 bases. V shed 5 bases, J shed 7 bases, and the junction held 12 bases outside the gene matches. CDR1 SGHTA and CDR2 FQGTGA come from the germline V gene. This CDR3 has 16 residues. CDR3 DNA: TGTGCCAGCAGCCCCACCGGTGGACAGGGGAAAAATGAGCAGTTCTTC. It encodes CASSPTGGQGKNEQFF.

The CDR3 spells CASRKETGINTEAFF. The CDR3 DNA reads as TGTGCCAGCAGGAAGGAGACAGGGATCAACACTGAAGCTTTCTTT. The chain recombines TRBV27 with TRBJ1-1; 7 nucleotides agree with TRBD1. With V trimmed by 6 bases and J by 2 bases, 9 bases remained unmatched. The germline gives CDR1 MNHEY, CDR2 SMNVEV (reference sequence). The CDR3 length is 15 residues.

This clone was observed a few times. This sample also contains other DNA sequences that code for the same CDR3. This chain joins TRBV5-1 and TRBJ1-2, with 7 bases that match TRBD1. This CDR3 spans 13 amino acids. Germline V gene data show CDR1 as SGHRS and CDR2 as YFSETQ. J was trimmed by 6 bases and V by 0 bases; bases with no gene match: 2. The CDR3 region has the DNA TGCGCCAGCAGCTTGGGACAGGGTAATGGCTACACCTTC. Translating gives CASSLGQGNGYTF.

This CDR3 is CASSLGTERSYTF. In DNA, the CDR3 is TGCGCCAGCAGCCTCGGGACAGAACGTAGCTACACCTTC. The gene calls are TRBV5-1 and TRBJ1-2; 7 bases line up with TRBD1. The CDR3 is 13 amino acids. The germline CDR1 and CDR2 sequences are SGHRS and YFSETQ. The ends lost 4 bases at V and 9 bases at J; junction bases unmatched: 9. Full variable domain (rest looked up from reference TRBV5-1 and TRBJ1-2): KAGVTQTPRYLIKTRGQQVTLSCSPISGHRSVSWYQQTPGQGLQFLFEYFSETQRNKGNFPGRFSGRQFSNSRSEMNVSTLELGDSALYLCASSLGTERSYTFGSGTRLTVV.

The V and J genes are TRBV6-5 and TRBJ1-3; 8 bases map to TRBD1. Germline values: CDR1 MNHEY, CDR2 SVGAGI. J was trimmed by 2 bases and V by 6 bases; bases with no gene match: 6. The CDR3 is 15 amino acids. CDR3 region: CASSEDRAAGNTIYF. CDR3 DNA: TGTGCCAGCAGCGAGGACAGGGCAGCTGGAAACACCATATATTTT.

This chain joins TRBV4-1 and TRBJ2-7, with 9 bases lining up with TRBD1. The CDR3 extends over 15 amino acids. Germline V gives CDR1 MGHRA, CDR2 YSYEKL. Trimming removed 3 bases from V and 3 bases from J; junction bases left unmatched: 6. The CDR3 reads CASSQGQGPIYEQYF. CDR3 DNA sequence: TGCGCCAGCAGCCAGGGACAGGGCCCGATCTACGAGCAGTACTTC.

J is TRBJ2-1 and V is TRBV19; 13 nucleotides line up with TRBD2. Germline V gene sequence: CDR1 LNHDA, CDR2 SQIVND (reference sequence). CDR3 length: 15 amino acids. V lost 5 bases, J lost 9 bases, and 7 bases stayed unmatched. CDR3 protein: CASSRGLAGDIEQFF. The CDR3 nucleotides read TGTGCCAGTAGTCGAGGACTAGCGGGAGATATTGAGCAGTTCTTC.

This chain uses TRBV6-6 with TRBJ2-7; weak D call: TRBD2 (6 bases). Germline CDR1 reads MNHNY; CDR2 reads SVGAGI (reference sequence). The CDR3 is 16 residues long. With 6 bases removed from V and 4 bases from J, the gap between germline ends came to 22 bases. CDR3 loop: CASRPTGDVRGYEQYF. DNA of the CDR3: TGTGCCAGCAGGCCTACAGGTGACGTCCGGGGGTACGAGCAGTACTTC.

This clone appeared a few times. This sequence joins TRBV2 and TRBJ2-6; D unclear. Germline-derived CDR1 and CDR2 are SNHLY and FYNNEI. Trimming stripped 3 bases from V and 0 bases from J, with 3 bases between. The CDR3 sequence is 14 residues long. CDR3 protein: CASSDSSGANVLTF. The CDR3, as DNA: TGTGCCAGCAGTGACAGCTCTGGGGCCAACGTCCTGACTTTC.

The genes are TRBV6-5 and TRBJ1-1, with D unresolved. The germline CDR1 and CDR2 sequences are MNHEY and SVGAGI. This CDR3 has 15 amino acids. Trimming removed 0 bases at V and 2 bases at J, with 10 bases between. The CDR3 reads CASSYSGRGNTEAFF. DNA for the CDR3: TGTGCCAGCAGTTACTCCGGGAGAGGAAACACTGAAGCTTTCTTT.

The J gene is TRBJ1-1, the V gene TRBV7-3; 9 bases line up with TRBD1. The CDR3 consists of 15 residues. The germline CDR1 and CDR2 sequences are SGHTA and FQGTGA. Trimming removed 4 bases from V and 5 bases from J; junction bases left unmatched: 8. The CDR3 DNA sequence: TGTGCCAGCAGCTCACAGGGGGCGCGGGAGACTGAAGCTTTCTTT. This gives the protein CASSSQGARETEAFF.

This clone appeared once. The J gene is TRBJ1-1, the V gene TRBV6-1, with 7 bases fitting TRBD1. CDR1 is MNHNS, CDR2 SASEGT, per germline. V shed 3 bases and J 1 base; nucleotides not matched to a gene: 2. This CDR3 has 14 amino acids. DNA of the CDR3: TGTGCCAGCAGTGAGGCAGGGGGGAACACTGAAGCTTTCTTT. Translated: CASSEAGGNTEAFF.

This chain links TRBV28 with TRBJ1-5; D is unclear. V was clipped by 5 bases and J by 0 bases, with 14 bases between them. The V gene's germline CDR1 is MDHEN and CDR2 SYDVKM. The CDR3 loop spans 16 amino acids. The CDR3, as DNA: TGTGCCAGCAGTCCCCGGCCCTCAAATAGCAATCAGCCCCAGCATTTT. This gives the protein CASSPRPSNSNQPQHF. The variable domain in full, with the rest retrieved from reference TRBV28 and TRBJ1-5, is DVKVTQSSRYLVKRTGEKVFLECVQDMDHENMFWYRQDPGLGLRLIYFSYDVKMKEKGDIPEGYSVSREKKERFSLILESASTNQTSMYLCASSPRPSNSNQPQHFGDGTRLSIL.

The chain joins TRBV29-1 to TRBJ2-5, with TRBD2 as a possible D gene (6 bases). V gave up 4 bases and J gave up 4 bases, with 10 bases separating them. The CDR3 totals 12 residues. Looked up from germline, CDR1 is SQVTM and CDR2 is ANQGSEA. The CDR3 loop reads CSVVEGRETQYF. The CDR3 bases are TGCAGCGTTGTGGAGGGCCGAGAGACCCAGTACTTC. Full variable domain (outside the CDR3, taken from reference TRBV29-1 and TRBJ2-5): SAVISQKPSRDICQRGTSLTIQCQVDSQVTMMFWYRQQPGQSLTLIATANQGSEATYESGFVIDKFPISRPNLTFSTLTVSNMSPEDSSIYLCSVVEGRETQYFGPGTRLLVL.

The chain uses TRBV5-1 and TRBJ2-3; D gene ambiguous. V gave up 0 bases and J gave up 0 bases, with 8 bases separating them. The CDR3 consists of 15 residues. Germline lookup yields CDR1 SGHRS and CDR2 YFSETQ. CDR3 amino acids: CASSLDRPSTDTQYF. The CDR3 DNA reads as TGCGCCAGCAGCTTGGACAGACCTAGCACAGATACGCAGTATTTT.

The chain combines TRBV11-2 with TRBJ2-1, with TRBD1 as a possible D gene (6 bases). The CDR3 runs 17 residues. Germline CDR1 reads SGHAT; CDR2 reads FQNNGV. The ends were cut back, 5 bases at V and 0 bases at J, with 17 bases in the middle. The CDR3 bases are TGTGCCAGCAGCCGAGAACAGGGCTCCCTCTCCTACAATGAGCAGTTCTTC. Translating gives CASSREQGSLSYNEQFF.

The V gene is TRBV6-1, the J gene TRBJ1-5; D possibly corresponds to TRBD1 (6 bases). V was trimmed by 2 bases and J by 6 bases, leaving 14 bases between them. This CDR3 contains 15 residues. Germline V CDR1 and CDR2: MNHNS, SASEGT. The chain's CDR3 is CASSESGAEAQPQHF. The CDR3 coding sequence is TGTGCCAGCAGTGAATCAGGGGCGGAAGCTCAGCCCCAGCATTTT.

This clone occurred once. The gene calls are TRBV5-6 and TRBJ2-3; 7 bases are a match to TRBD2. This CDR3 contains 15 residues. Germline-derived CDR1 and CDR2 are SGHDT and YYEEEE. The trim removed 0 bases at V and 2 bases at J, leaving 3 bases unmatched. This chain's CDR3 is CASSLGGRDTDTQYF. The CDR3 DNA sequence: TGTGCCAGCAGCTTGGGCGGGAGAGACACAGATACGCAGTATTTT.

The rearrangement links TRBV12-5 to TRBJ2-1; TRBD1 might be the D (6 bases). Germline loops: CDR1 LGHNT, CDR2 FRNRAP. This CDR3 spans 13 amino acids. Trimming removed 6 bases at V and 9 bases at J, with 15 bases between. In DNA form, the CDR3 reads TGTGCTAGTGGCGCACAGGGTTGGGGTGAGCAGTTCTTC. Protein product: CASGAQGWGEQFF.

The chain employs TRBV2 and TRBJ2-6; D possibly corresponds to TRBD1 (6 bases). CDR3 length equals 17 residues. The V gene lost 7 bases and the J gene lost 2 bases, with 18 bases spanning the gap. Per germline, CDR1 SNHLY and CDR2 FYNNEI. This CDR3 is CASNEQGPRAGANVLTF. The CDR3 DNA sequence: TGTGCCAGCAACGAACAGGGACCCAGGGCTGGGGCCAACGTCCTGACTTTC.

In the case of this clone: The junction shows a germline mismatch at one end, possibly a read error. V gene TRBV18 combines with J gene TRBJ2-1; maybe TRBD2 (5 bases). There are 14 residues in the CDR3. Germline CDR1 is KGHSH and CDR2 is LQKENI. The chain's CDR3 is CASSPPSAQRERFF. CDR3 nucleotides: TGTGCCAGCTCACCACCTTCGGCGCAAAGGGAGCGGTTCTTC.